A selection of T cell receptor beta chains follows, all from one sample in a study of blood T cell repertoires in COVID-19. Sequencing used immunoSEQ multiplex PCR; TCRdb keeps in-frame clones, though not all of them. The data hold approximately 500,000 clones, with 80% to 90% observed a single time. Sequenced: peripheral blood. All receptors come from a human donor in a cohort sampled during active COVID-19. CDR3s include the opening cysteine and the closing phenylalanine or tryptophan. D genes are given only for firm matches. Some rows have no size entry. The others give once, few or many, or a class for an expanded clone.

D,length,V,J,size,DNA,CDR3
.,18,TRBV7-6,TRBJ2-3,few,TGTGCCAGCAGCCACCCGGACAGATACCAAAGACCCACAGATACGCAGTATTTT,CASSHPDRYQRPTDTQYF
.,13,TRBV13,TRBJ2-7,once,TGTGCCAGCAGCTCGGGACTTGACTACGAGCAGTACTTC,CASSSGLDYEQYF
TRBD1,14,TRBV4-2,TRBJ1-4,few,TGTGCCAGCAGCCAAGGACAGGGTAATGAAAAACTGTTTTTT,CASSQGQGNEKLFF
TRBD1,15,TRBV28,TRBJ2-2,few,TGTGCCAGCAGCCGCGGACAGGGGTTCACCGGGGAGCTGTTTTTT,CASSRGQGFTGELFF
.,12,TRBV5-5,TRBJ1-4,.,TGTGCCAGCAGCCGAGTCTCGGGGTCCGAGTTTTTT,CASSRVSGSEFF
TRBD1,14,TRBV28,TRBJ2-5,.,TGTGCCAGCAGTCTCCGACAGGGACAAGAGACCCAGTACTTC,CASSLRQGQETQYF
.,17,TRBV5-4,TRBJ1-6,few,TGTGCCAGCAAACGGACAACTCCGAGCTCCTATAATTCACCCCTCCACTTT,CASKRTTPSSYNSPLHF
TRBD2,19,TRBV7-3,TRBJ2-1,.,TGTGCCAGCAGCTCGGGACTAGCGGGCGGTGTACCGACCTACAATGAGCAGTTCTTC,CASSSGLAGGVPTYNEQFF
.,16,TRBV7-2,TRBJ1-2,.,TGTGCCAGCAGCTTGGAGGTTCAGGCGATAAACTATGGCTACACCTTC,CASSLEVQAINYGYTF
.,11,TRBV12-3/TRBV12-4,TRBJ2-5,.,TGTGCCAGCAGTGGAGACGGGACCCAGTACTTC,CASSGDGTQYF
.,17,TRBV11-2,TRBJ1-6,once,TGTGCCAGCAGCTTAAATAGGGGGTCCTCCTATAATTCACCCCTCCACTTT,CASSLNRGSSYNSPLHF
TRBD2,15,TRBV2,TRBJ2-1,.,TGTGCCAGCAGTGGTTCTAGCGGCTCCTACAATGAGCAGTTCTTC,CASSGSSGSYNEQFF
.,17,TRBV25-1,TRBJ1-1,few,TGTGCCAGCAGTGAACCCCATTCGGCAGGGAAGAACACTGAAGCTTTCTTT,CASSEPHSAGKNTEAFF
.,14,TRBV30,TRBJ2-5,.,TGTGCCTGGGACAATGGGCAGTTAGAAGAGACCCAGTACTTC,CAWDNGQLEETQYF
TRBD2,16,TRBV10-1,TRBJ2-1,once,TGCGCCAGCAGTGAGTTTAGCGGGAGGGCCGGCAATGAGCAGTTCTTC,CASSEFSGRAGNEQFF
TRBD1,15,TRBV19,TRBJ2-7,.,TGTGCCAGTAGTTTCTCCGGGGACAGCTCCTACGAGCAGTACTTC,CASSFSGDSSYEQYF
.,15,TRBV6-5,TRBJ1-6,few,TGTGCCAGCAGTTACTCCGGACAACATAATTCACCCCTCCACTTT,CASSYSGQHNSPLHF
.,16,TRBV28,TRBJ2-1,.,TGTGCCAGCAGCCCTCCCCCGGAGGGCCGTGAGAATGAGCAGTTCTTC,CASSPPPEGRENEQFF
TRBD1,14,TRBV5-1,TRBJ2-1,.,TGCGCCAGCAGCTTACGACAGGGTCACAATGAGCAGTTCTTC,CASSLRQGHNEQFF
.,13,TRBV19,TRBJ2-7,once,TGTGCCAGTAACCCAGGGGATTCGTACGAGCAGTACTTC,CASNPGDSYEQYF
TRBD1,15,TRBV9,TRBJ2-7,once,TGTGCCAGCAGCGTAGCTCCGACAGGGGTCTACGAGCAGTACTTC,CASSVAPTGVYEQYF
.,14,TRBV30,TRBJ1-6,.,TGTGCCTGGAGTGTAATCGGGAGCGATTCACCCCTCCACTTT,CAWSVIGSDSPLHF
.,14,TRBV28,TRBJ1-3,.,TGTGCCAGCAGTTTCGGGTTCTCCGGAAACACCATATATTTT,CASSFGFSGNTIYF
TRBD1,17,TRBV18,TRBJ1-5,.,TGTGCCAGCTCACCGGGACAGGGGGCGATTGGCAATCAGCCCCAGCATTTT,CASSPGQGAIGNQPQHF
TRBD1,15,TRBV6-5,TRBJ2-7,.,TGTGCCAGCCGTAGGGAGTACAGGGGGGCCTACGAGCAGTACTTC,CASRREYRGAYEQYF
.,16,TRBV3-1/TRBV3-2,TRBJ2-5,.,TGTGCCAGCAGCCAAGCGACAGGTCAACTGGCAGAGACCCAGTACTTC,CASSQATGQLAETQYF
TRBD2,15,TRBV5-1,TRBJ2-1,.,TGCGCCAGCAGCTCGGGACTAGCGGGGTACAATGAGCAGTTCTTC,CASSSGLAGYNEQFF
TRBD1,13,TRBV29-1,TRBJ2-7,.,TGCAGCGTCCGAACAGGGGTCGGATACGAGCAGTACTTC,CSVRTGVGYEQYF